The T cell receptor beta chain described here comes from a study of identical twins. General study results and limits: Where out-of-frame alpha sequences were twin-shared, they showed excess low generation probability.

One entry per CDR3 protein results from TCRdb running MiXCR on the 5' RACE reads. Of 400,000 to 500,000 distinct CDR3 sequences listed, around 20% were seen once; the top ten hold around 12%. V shed 2 bases, J shed 5 bases, and the junction held 1 base outside the gene matches. This CDR3 has 13 residues. The sample holds a few counts of this clonotype. Antigen: not known. Every sampled donor was Caucasian and healthy. This sequence was found in a man aged 50 or older in good health. What was sequenced was naive T cells sorted from blood. The rearrangement links TRBV12-3 or TRBV12-4 to TRBJ2-7; 9 bases match TRBD2. CDR3 DNA sequence: TGTGCCAGCAGTTTACTAGCGGGAAACGAGCAGTACTTC. Its translation is CASSLLAGNEQYF.